Below, 22 T cell receptor beta chains from the same sample are listed, as sequenced in a study of blood T cells in healthy people across ages. The authors ran a second PCR of about 6 to 12 cycles using a sample-barcoded 5' primer and a J-beta primer mix. TCRdb reprocessed the 5' RACE reads with MiXCR, giving one entry per CDR3 protein. This table holds around 900,000 distinct CDR3 sequences, roughly 51% found once. Material: blood. The origin of the receptors is a woman aged 55-70 years in good health.

This clonotype occurred a few times. The chain joins TRBV28 to TRBJ2-7, with TRBD1 identical over 7 bases. V trimming: 4 bases; J trimming: 4 bases; junction bases outside the gene matches: 7. CDR3 length equals 14 residues. CDR1 and CDR2 from the germline V gene are MDHEN and SYDVKM. In DNA form, the CDR3 reads TGTGCCAGCAGTTCCGGGACAGTATTGTACGAGCAGTACTTC. Translating gives CASSSGTVLYEQYF.

The rearrangement joins TRBV6-5 to TRBJ2-3; D is perhaps TRBD1 (5 bases). Trimming cost V 6 bases and J 5 bases, with 12 bases left between them. Per germline, CDR1 MNHEY and CDR2 SVGAGI. This CDR3 is built from 13 residues. Written as DNA, the CDR3 is TGTGCCAGCAGACGGACACGATTAGATACGCAGTATTTT. Its protein product is CASRRTRLDTQYF.

The V call is TRBV2, the J call TRBJ1-2; 7 bases match TRBD1. Germline loops: CDR1 SNHLY, CDR2 FYNNEI. V lost 10 bases, J lost 5 bases, and 1 base stayed unmatched. This CDR3 has 10 residues. The CDR3 DNA reads TGTGCCACCAGGGGGTATGGCTACACCTTC. Translating it yields CATRGYGYTF.

The J gene is TRBJ2-5, the V gene TRBV2; D remains unclear. The germline V gene has CDR1 SNHLY and CDR2 FYNNEI. The ends were cut back, 7 bases at V and 5 bases at J, with 5 bases in the middle. This CDR3 region has 10 residues. CDR3 sequence reads: CASKSETQYF. DNA for the CDR3: TGTGCCAGCAAGTCGGAGACCCAGTACTTC.

The chain joins TRBV20-1 to TRBJ2-7, with TRBD2 matching 9 bases. Germline CDR1 is DFQATT and CDR2 is SNEGSKA (reference sequence). Trimming at V came to 5 bases and at J to 4 bases, leaving 6 bases not matched to a gene. CDR3 length: 13 amino acids. CDR3 coding DNA: TGCAGTGCTCTTGCGGGAGGGGGGTACGAGCAGTACTTC. Its translation is CSALAGGGYEQYF.

The gene calls are TRBV7-9 and TRBJ2-5; 7 positions match TRBD2. The CDR3 runs to 15 residues. Germline CDR1 is SEHNR and CDR2 is FQNEAQ (reference sequence). Losses at the gene ends were 5 bases for V and 1 base for J; bases not matched to a gene: 7. The CDR3 DNA sequence: TGTGCCAGCAGCCCCTCTCCGGGAGGCCAAGAGACCCAGTACTTC. Translation gives CASSPSPGGQETQYF.

This clonotype appeared a few times. A single base separates this from a much larger clone, so it may be a read error. The V gene is TRBV20-1, the J gene TRBJ2-5; 7 nucleotides agree with TRBD1. The CDR3 spans 13 residues. Looked up from germline, CDR1 is DFQATT and CDR2 is SNEGSKA (reference sequence). The CDR3 DNA reads as TGCGGTGCCCAGATGACAGGGAAGGAGACCCAGTACTTC. This translates into CGAQMTGKETQYF.

The CDR3 DNA reads TGTGCCAGCAGCTTGCCCCCCGGTAGCACAGATACGCAGTATTTT. Amino acids: CASSLPPGSTDTQYF. This chain links TRBV5-4 with TRBJ2-3; no firm D call. There are 15 residues in the CDR3. V was trimmed by 1 base and J by 0 bases, leaving 9 bases between them. Germline V lookup: CDR1 SGHNT, CDR2 YYREEE (reference sequence).

The chain is built from TRBV20-1 and TRBJ2-7, with D tentatively TRBD2 (5 bases). Germline CDR1 is DFQATT and CDR2 is SNEGSKA (reference sequence). V was trimmed by 6 bases and J by 2 bases, leaving 14 bases between them. This CDR3 contains 13 residues. The CDR3 sequence: CSAQADGTYEQYF. CDR3 DNA sequence: TGCAGTGCCCAAGCGGACGGAACCTACGAGCAGTACTTC.

This clonotype has a handful of counts. This chain uses TRBV4-3 with TRBJ2-5; TRBD1 is a possible D gene (5 bases). Germline V gene sequence: CDR1 LGHNA, CDR2 YSLEER. The V end was cut by 1 base, the J end by 11 bases, with 26 bases between. The CDR3 covers 17 residues. The CDR3 bases are TGCGCCAGCAGCCAAGGTACAGGATACCCGGTGGTGGGTGAGCAGTACTTC. Translating gives CASSQGTGYPVVGEQYF.

This clonotype was counted only a few times. The J gene is TRBJ2-4, the V gene TRBV14; TRBD2 agrees at 12 bases. The CDR3 loop spans 16 amino acids. V was pared by 4 bases and J by 13 bases, with 14 bases of the junction left unmatched. CDR1 and CDR2 (germline): SGHDN, FVKESK. The chain's CDR3 is CASSLGLAGTSEEQYF. The CDR3 coding sequence is TGTGCCAGCAGCCTTGGACTAGCGGGAACCTCAGAGGAGCAGTACTTC.

CDR3 DNA sequence: TGTGCCAGCAGCTTAGCGTCTGTAGCGGGAGGGAGATTAAGGGAAGAGACCCAGTACTTC. As protein: CASSLASVAGGRLREETQYF. The chain uses TRBV7-2 and TRBJ2-5; 11 positions match TRBD2. V was clipped by 0 bases and J by 3 bases; unmatched bases: 15. CDR1 and CDR2 (germline): SGHTA, FQGNSA. The CDR3 runs to 20 residues.

This clonotype was seen a few times. This chain links TRBV20-1 with TRBJ1-2, with no clear D. In germline, CDR1 is DFQATT, CDR2 SNEGSKA (reference sequence). The ends were cut back, 0 bases at V and 5 bases at J, with 7 bases in the middle. The CDR3 has 12 amino acids. Written as DNA, the CDR3 is TGCAGTGCTAGAGACACGGGATATGGCTACACCTTC. The encoded protein is CSARDTGYGYTF.

The chain links TRBV6-2 or TRBV6-3 to TRBJ2-7; 7 bases match TRBD1. The germline V gene encodes CDR1 MNHEY and CDR2 SVGEGT. V lost 7 bases and J lost 2; bases outside the gene matches: 5. The CDR3 spans 13 residues. This CDR3 reads CASKLGTAYEQYF. The CDR3 DNA sequence: TGTGCCAGCAAACTTGGGACAGCCTACGAGCAGTACTTC.

The gene calls are TRBV4-3 and TRBJ2-7; D uncertain. Germline V CDR1 and CDR2: LGHNA, YSLEER. The CDR3 runs 13 residues. V was trimmed by 1 base and J by 5 bases, leaving 9 bases between them. The CDR3 bases are TGCGCCAGCAGCCAAGCAAACAGTGACGAGCAGTACTTC. Its protein is CASSQANSDEQYF.

V is TRBV6-6 and J is TRBJ2-1; tentative D call: TRBD1 (5 bases). V shed 7 bases and J shed 5 bases, with 6 bases lying between them. Germline-derived CDR1 and CDR2 are MNHNY and SVGAGI (reference sequence). The CDR3 has 11 amino acids. The DNA of the CDR3 is TGTGCCAGCAAGACAGACAATGAGCAGTTCTTC. Translating it yields CASKTDNEQFF.

V is TRBV5-1 and J is TRBJ1-1, with D unresolved. The germline V and J ends were trimmed by 4 bases and 4 bases, with 14 bases remaining between them. This CDR3 has 14 amino acids. Germline values: CDR1 SGHRS, CDR2 YFSETQ. For the CDR3, the DNA is TGCGCCAGCAGCACGAGGTTTGTGGGCACTGAAGCTTTCTTT. It codes for CASSTRFVGTEAFF.

J is TRBJ2-1 and V is TRBV7-9; 7 bases map to TRBD1. Unmatched junction bases numbered 7, after V lost 0 bases and J lost 8 bases. There are 15 residues in the CDR3. Germline V lookup: CDR1 SEHNR, CDR2 FQNEAQ (reference sequence). CDR3 nucleotide sequence: TGTGCCAGCAGCTTAGCTGGACAGGTGATCGATGAGCAGTTCTTC. It codes for CASSLAGQVIDEQFF.

V and J are TRBV29-1 and TRBJ1-2; 7 bases align to TRBD1. Trimming removed 6 bases from V and 7 bases from J; junction bases left unmatched: 5. The length of the CDR3 is 11 residues. Germline V gene lookup returns CDR1 SQVTM and CDR2 ANQGSEA. The CDR3 loop reads CSVDRQGGYTF. In DNA form, the CDR3 reads TGCAGCGTGGATAGACAGGGTGGCTACACCTTC.

The rearrangement joins TRBV6-5 to TRBJ1-1; D gene ambiguous. The CDR3 runs to 13 residues. Trimming stripped 6 bases from V and 4 bases from J, with 12 bases between. Germline assignment: CDR1 MNHEY and CDR2 SVGAGI. The CDR3 coding sequence is TGTGCCAGCAGCCGACAACTCGGCACTGAAGCTTTCTTT. Its translation: CASSRQLGTEAFF.

V is TRBV7-2 and J is TRBJ2-1; no firm D call. The V gene lost 1 base and the J gene lost 10 bases, with 14 bases spanning the gap. Germline lookup yields CDR1 SGHTA and CDR2 FQGNSA. The CDR3 loop spans 14 amino acids. CDR3 loop: CASSLGVTPGEQFF. The CDR3 DNA reads TGTGCCAGCAGCTTAGGAGTAACCCCTGGGGAGCAGTTCTTC.

This clonotype has only a few counts. The chain combines TRBV7-2 with TRBJ2-5, with D possibly matching TRBD1 (6 bases). With the DNA end fitting TRBJ2-7 better, the J assignment may be wrong. Germline V gives CDR1 SGHTA, CDR2 FQGNSA. The CDR3 runs to 15 residues. The CDR3 DNA reads TGTGCCAGCAGCTCCAGGGGTTCTAACGGAAACGAGCAGTACTTC. Encoded protein: CASSSRGSNGNEQYF.